A selection of T cell receptor beta chains follows, all from one sample in a study of T cells in localized non-small cell lung cancer. Repertoires were generated with immunoSEQ multiplex PCR, while TCRdb's copy carries only in-frame clones and drops some. The data show 7,500 to 9,000 clones, 80% to 90% seen once. The sample here was peripheral blood, taken before any cancer treatment. Every receptor here comes from a male donor older than 55 with stage III lung adenocarcinoma. Each CDR3 is given with its conserved first and last residue. The order of the fields is clone size, J gene, V gene, D gene, CDR3 DNA, CDR3 protein. D genes are given only for firm matches. Part of the rows lack a size; the others show once, few, many or a class for expanded clones.

clone_size: .
j_call: TRBJ1-5
v_call: TRBV15
d_call: .
cdr3_nt: TGTGCCACCAGCAGAGATCAGCGGAGCAATCAGCCCCAGCATTTT
cdr3_aa: CATSRDQRSNQPQHF

clone_size: .
j_call: TRBJ2-2
v_call: TRBV5-1
d_call: .
cdr3_nt: TGCGCCAGCAGCTTGGGGGGGAAAAACACCGGGGAGCTGTTTTTT
cdr3_aa: CASSLGGKNTGELFF

clone_size: .
j_call: TRBJ1-4
v_call: TRBV7-8
d_call: .
cdr3_nt: TGTGCCAGCAGCCACCGGAGGGTCACTAATGAAAAACTGTTTTTT
cdr3_aa: CASSHRRVTNEKLFF

clone_size: .
j_call: TRBJ2-3
v_call: TRBV27
d_call: TRBD2
cdr3_nt: TGTGCCAGCAACCCTGGGACTAGCGGGAGTGCAGATACGCAGTATTTT
cdr3_aa: CASNPGTSGSADTQYF

clone_size: .
j_call: TRBJ1-4
v_call: TRBV7-2
d_call: TRBD1
cdr3_nt: TGTGCCAGCCGGACAGGGAGCGATGAAAAACTGTTTTTT
cdr3_aa: CASRTGSDEKLFF

clone_size: .
j_call: TRBJ2-1
v_call: TRBV9
d_call: TRBD2
cdr3_nt: TGTGCCAGCAGCGGACTAGCGGGCTACAATGAGCAGTTCTTC
cdr3_aa: CASSGLAGYNEQFF

clone_size: .
j_call: TRBJ1-4
v_call: TRBV27
d_call: .
cdr3_nt: TGTGCCAGCAGTCACAGACCGGGGGAAAAACTGTTTTTT
cdr3_aa: CASSHRPGEKLFF

clone_size: .
j_call: TRBJ2-1
v_call: TRBV7-6
d_call: TRBD2
cdr3_nt: TGTGCCAGCAGGTCTCTAGCGGGGGATTACAATGAGCAGTTCTTC
cdr3_aa: CASRSLAGDYNEQFF

clone_size: .
j_call: TRBJ2-3
v_call: TRBV7-8
d_call: TRBD2
cdr3_nt: TGTGCCAGCAGCTTCTGGTCTAGCGGGGGCTCGGATACGCAGTATTTT
cdr3_aa: CASSFWSSGGSDTQYF

clone_size: .
j_call: TRBJ2-2
v_call: TRBV6-1
d_call: .
cdr3_nt: TGTGCCAGCAGTGCAAAAAGTACACCGAACACCGGGGAGCTGTTTTTT
cdr3_aa: CASSAKSTPNTGELFF

clone_size: once
j_call: TRBJ1-5
v_call: TRBV19
d_call: .
cdr3_nt: TGTGCCAGTAGTACTATGGGACGGAGCAATCAGCCCCAGCATTTT
cdr3_aa: CASSTMGRSNQPQHF

clone_size: once
j_call: TRBJ1-2
v_call: TRBV27
d_call: TRBD1
cdr3_nt: TGTGCCAGCAGGCGACAGGGGGCGGGCGATGGCTACACCTTC
cdr3_aa: CASRRQGAGDGYTF

clone_size: .
j_call: TRBJ2-7
v_call: TRBV7-8
d_call: TRBD1
cdr3_nt: TGTGCCAGCACTCCGTCAAGGACAGGCAGGGACGAGCAGTACTTC
cdr3_aa: CASTPSRTGRDEQYF

clone_size: .
j_call: TRBJ1-1
v_call: TRBV6-1
d_call: .
cdr3_nt: TGTGCCAGCAGTGAAAGACGGACTAACACTGAAGCTTTCTTT
cdr3_aa: CASSERRTNTEAFF

clone_size: .
j_call: TRBJ2-2
v_call: TRBV5-1
d_call: .
cdr3_nt: TGCGCCAGCAGCTTGAAACAGGCTGACACCGGGGAGCTGTTTTTT
cdr3_aa: CASSLKQADTGELFF

clone_size: .
j_call: TRBJ2-1
v_call: TRBV11-3
d_call: .
cdr3_nt: TGTGCCAGCAGCTTAGGTGGTAGCGGCCCTCTCTTC
cdr3_aa: CASSLGGSGPLF

clone_size: .
j_call: TRBJ2-1
v_call: TRBV12-5
d_call: TRBD2
cdr3_nt: TGTGCTAGTGGTTCCCCGAGCGGGGGGCCGAATGAGCAGTTCTTC
cdr3_aa: CASGSPSGGPNEQFF

clone_size: once
j_call: TRBJ1-2
v_call: TRBV9
d_call: TRBD1
cdr3_nt: TGTGCCAGCAGCCAGACAGGGAAAGGCTACACCTTC
cdr3_aa: CASSQTGKGYTF

clone_size: .
j_call: TRBJ2-5
v_call: TRBV7-3
d_call: TRBD2
cdr3_nt: TGTGCCAGCAGCACTGGGACTAGCGGGAGTCCCCAGTACTTC
cdr3_aa: CASSTGTSGSPQYF

clone_size: few
j_call: TRBJ2-2
v_call: TRBV11-3
d_call: .
cdr3_nt: TGTGCCAGCAGCTTTGGTGTTGCGGGGGAGCTGTTTTTT
cdr3_aa: CASSFGVAGELFF

clone_size: .
j_call: TRBJ2-5
v_call: TRBV7-8
d_call: .
cdr3_nt: TGTGCCAGCAGCTTAGGAAGCCGGAGGGATGAGACCCAGTACTTC
cdr3_aa: CASSLGSRRDETQYF

clone_size: .
j_call: TRBJ2-3
v_call: TRBV11-2
d_call: TRBD2
cdr3_nt: TGTGCCAGCAGCATTATGACTAGCGGGCCTGGCACAGATACGCAGTATTTT
cdr3_aa: CASSIMTSGPGTDTQYF

clone_size: .
j_call: TRBJ1-4
v_call: TRBV27
d_call: .
cdr3_nt: TGTGCCAGCAGGGCCGGGCTCGCAACTAATGAAAAACTGTTTTTT
cdr3_aa: CASRAGLATNEKLFF

clone_size: .
j_call: TRBJ1-1
v_call: TRBV9
d_call: .
cdr3_nt: TGTGCCAGCAGCGGTAGACAGAGAAGCACTGAAGCTTTCTTT
cdr3_aa: CASSGRQRSTEAFF

clone_size: .
j_call: TRBJ2-7
v_call: TRBV5-8
d_call: .
cdr3_nt: TGTGCCAGCAGCTCTCTAACTAGTCTCGAGCAGTACTTC
cdr3_aa: CASSSLTSLEQYF

clone_size: .
j_call: TRBJ2-5
v_call: TRBV15
d_call: TRBD1
cdr3_nt: TGTGCCACCAGCTTCGGACAGGGGGCAAGTCTCCAAGAGACCCAGTACTTC
cdr3_aa: CATSFGQGASLQETQYF

clone_size: .
j_call: TRBJ2-5
v_call: TRBV15
d_call: TRBD1
cdr3_nt: TGTGCCACCAGCGACAGGGGGCAAGAGACCCAGTACTTC
cdr3_aa: CATSDRGQETQYF

clone_size: .
j_call: TRBJ2-7
v_call: TRBV7-2
d_call: .
cdr3_nt: TGTGCCAGCAGCTTAAGGGTGGGCCTTGCCTACGAGCAGTACTTC
cdr3_aa: CASSLRVGLAYEQYF

clone_size: .
j_call: TRBJ2-1
v_call: TRBV5-4
d_call: TRBD1
cdr3_nt: TGTGCCAGCAGCTTGGAGACAGGGTGGTTGGATGAGCAGTTCTTC
cdr3_aa: CASSLETGWLDEQFF

clone_size: .
j_call: TRBJ2-1
v_call: TRBV27
d_call: TRBD2
cdr3_nt: TGTGCCAGCAGTTCCCCCACTAGCGGGAGCTACAATGAGCAGTTCTTC
cdr3_aa: CASSSPTSGSYNEQFF

clone_size: .
j_call: TRBJ1-6
v_call: TRBV2
d_call: TRBD1
cdr3_nt: TGTGCCAGCAGTGTGAAAGGTGGGACAGGGACCTCGAATTCACCCCTCCACTTT
cdr3_aa: CASSVKGGTGTSNSPLHF

clone_size: .
j_call: TRBJ2-3
v_call: TRBV7-2
d_call: TRBD2
cdr3_nt: TGTGCCAGCAGCCTTAGCGGGGGGGTGGGAGATACGCAGTATTTT
cdr3_aa: CASSLSGGVGDTQYF

clone_size: few
j_call: TRBJ2-7
v_call: TRBV19
d_call: .
cdr3_nt: TGTGCCAGTAGTACAGACTCCGGGGAGCGGGAGCAGTACTTC
cdr3_aa: CASSTDSGEREQYF

clone_size: .
j_call: TRBJ2-3
v_call: TRBV6-4
d_call: TRBD1
cdr3_nt: TGTGCCAGCAGTGGACAGGGCCGTGGGACAGATACGCAGTATTTT
cdr3_aa: CASSGQGRGTDTQYF

clone_size: .
j_call: TRBJ1-1
v_call: TRBV29-1
d_call: .
cdr3_nt: TGCAGCGTTGCGGTGGGGGCAAACACTGAAGCTTTCTTT
cdr3_aa: CSVAVGANTEAFF

clone_size: .
j_call: TRBJ2-7
v_call: TRBV19
d_call: .
cdr3_nt: TGTGCCAGTAGTATCAGTGGGAGCGGGACAGCCTACGAGCAGTACTTC
cdr3_aa: CASSISGSGTAYEQYF